The sequence of this T cell receptor (beta chain) was determined in a study of T-cell memory formation after mild COVID-19. Background on the study: There were largely donor-specific TCR clusters.

5'RACE, which relied on constant-segment primers, yielded TCR alpha and TCR beta cDNA libraries carrying sample barcodes and UMIs. MiXCR was run by TCRdb on the 5' RACE reads, yielding one entry per CDR3 protein. Altogether a few hundred thousand distinct CDR3 sequences are present, approximately 21% being singletons, with the ten largest covering around an eighth. As to this clonotype: What it binds is unknown.

The length of the CDR3 is 16 residues. Deletions cut 0 bases from V and 1 base from J, with 11 bases between. CDR1 is SGHRS and CDR2 is YFSETQ in the germline V gene. Study-level points and caveats: Those CD4+ clones that contracted were mainly in CM and EM (CD8+ ones in EMRA).

The specimen was PBMCs or a T cell subset sorted from them (not recorded which). The chain couples TRBV5-1 to TRBJ2-1; D is possibly TRBD1 or TRBD2 (5 bases each). The sequence was collected from an adult woman who had mild COVID-19 (a few samples of this study predate the infection). Cell type and time point are not known. CDR3 in DNA: TGCGCCAGCAGCTTGGCCGTGGGGGAATCCTACAATGAGCAGTTCTTC. Its protein is CASSLAVGESYNEQFF.